The 22 T cell receptor beta chains below come from one sample, sequenced in a study of CD8 T cells in Susac syndrome. Random hexamers were used to reverse transcribe roughly 0.45 to 1 ug of RNA. Each CDR3 protein is one row after TCRdb ran MiXCR on the immunoSEQ multiplex PCR reads. This sample has some 240,000 distinct CDR3 sequences; almost 97% occur once, and the top ten carry about 0.1%. Sequences were obtained from CD4+ T cells from PBMCs. All receptors come from a human donor with Susac syndrome.

The V call is TRBV3-1, the J call TRBJ2-1; TRBD1 might be the D (5 bases). The V gene lost 0 bases and the J gene lost 13 bases, with 10 bases spanning the gap. Per the germline V gene, CDR1 is LGHDT and CDR2 is YNNKEL (reference sequence). This CDR3 region has 12 residues. DNA of the CDR3: TGTGCCAGCAGCCAAGATTGGGGCCTCCAGTTCTTC. Its protein is CASSQDWGLQFF.

This sequence joins TRBV30 and TRBJ2-2; TRBD2 is a possible D gene (5 bases). The CDR3 sequence is 12 residues long. The germline gives CDR1 GTSNPN, CDR2 SVGIG (reference sequence). Trimming stripped 2 bases from V and 7 bases from J, with 8 bases between. CDR3 sequence: CAWSLAIGELFF. DNA for the CDR3: TGTGCCTGGAGTCTAGCAATCGGGGAGCTGTTTTTT.

The chain uses TRBV20-1 and TRBJ2-3; D gene unclear. Germline-derived CDR1 and CDR2 are DFQATT and SNEGSKA (reference sequence). V shed 1 base and J shed 2 bases, with 10 bases lying between them. CDR3 length: 14 residues. The DNA of the CDR3 is TGCAGTGCTAGAGTCGGGCGGATCACAGATACGCAGTATTTT. It yields the protein CSARVGRITDTQYF.

The J gene is TRBJ2-1, the V gene TRBV20-1; 15 nucleotides agree with TRBD2. Germline trimming cut 3 bases from V and 0 bases from J; bases unmatched to any gene: 0. CDR3 length equals 16 residues. Germline CDR1 reads DFQATT; CDR2 reads SNEGSKA (reference sequence). DNA for the CDR3: TGCAGTGCTAGGGGACTAGCGGGAGGCTCCTACAATGAGCAGTTCTTC. It specifies CSARGLAGGSYNEQFF.

V is TRBV11-2 and J is TRBJ2-1; TRBD2 matches at 8 bases. CDR3 length: 13 amino acids. In germline, CDR1 is SGHAT, CDR2 FQNNGV. Trimming at V came to 5 bases and at J to 5 bases, leaving 2 bases not matched to a gene. DNA of the CDR3: TGTGCCAGCAGCCCGGGACTAGACAATGAGCAGTTCTTC. The encoded protein is CASSPGLDNEQFF.

The rearrangement joins TRBV5-6 to TRBJ1-2; D unclear. Trimming cost V 0 bases and J 7 bases, with 19 bases left between them. Germline lookup yields CDR1 SGHDT and CDR2 YYEEEE. The CDR3 has 16 residues. CDR3 coding DNA: TGTGCCAGCAGCTTGGGCGTCCAACCGCTATCCGGTGGCTACACCTTC. Amino acids: CASSLGVQPLSGGYTF.

This clonotype was seen a single time. The genes are TRBV6-5 and TRBJ1-5; D unresolved. Trimming removed 6 bases from V and 3 bases from J, with 15 bases in between. Germline CDR1 is MNHEY and CDR2 is SVGAGI. This CDR3 comprises 15 residues. In DNA form, the CDR3 reads TGTGCCAGCAGCTCACAGAGGCAACCCAATCAGCCCCAGCATTTT. This translates into CASSSQRQPNQPQHF.

The chain recombines TRBV29-1 with TRBJ2-3; the match to TRBD1 covers 8 bases. CDR3 length: 14 amino acids. Germline V gene sequence: CDR1 SQVTM, CDR2 ANQGSEA. J was trimmed by 4 bases and V by 7 bases; bases with no gene match: 10. This chain's CDR3 is CSGSRGQVSDTQYF. For the CDR3, the DNA is TGCAGCGGGTCCCGGGGACAGGTCTCAGATACGCAGTATTTT.

The chain has TRBV20-1 and TRBJ2-3, with D tentatively TRBD1 (6 bases). Germline assignment: CDR1 DFQATT and CDR2 SNEGSKA (reference sequence). The CDR3 runs 15 residues. The V end was cut by 7 bases, the J end by 5 bases, with 22 bases between. CDR3 sequence: CSVSAVQGTRDTQYF. The CDR3 DNA reads as TGCAGTGTTTCAGCCGTGCAGGGGACCAGAGATACGCAGTATTTT.

The chain links TRBV5-1 to TRBJ1-2; TRBD1 agrees at 7 bases. J was trimmed by 0 bases and V by 4 bases; bases with no gene match: 9. Germline assignment: CDR1 SGHRS and CDR2 YFSETQ. The CDR3 covers 16 residues. This CDR3 is CASSRSDRAANYGYTF. The CDR3 coding sequence is TGCGCCAGCAGCCGTTCTGACAGGGCAGCTAACTATGGCTACACCTTC.

This chain uses TRBV7-9 with TRBJ2-5; TRBD1 matches at 9 bases. The CDR3 is made up of 13 amino acids. V was pared by 2 bases and J by 7 bases, with 2 bases of the junction left unmatched. Germline CDR1 SEHNR, CDR2 FQNEAQ (reference sequence). CDR3 DNA: TGTGCCAGCAGCTTATCACAGGGGGCGACCCAGTACTTC. Protein sequence: CASSLSQGATQYF. The whole variable domain, remainder taken from reference TRBV7-9 and TRBJ2-5, is DTGVSQNPRHKITKRGQNVTFRCDPISEHNRLYWYRQTLGQGPEFLTYFQNEAQLEKSRLLSDRFSAERPKGSFSTLEIQRTEQGDSAMYLCASSLSQGATQYFGPGTRLLVL.

J is TRBJ2-5 and V is TRBV28; 9 bases fit TRBD1. J gave up 1 base and V 6 bases, and 6 bases lay outside the gene matches. This CDR3 spans 15 amino acids. Germline CDR1 MDHEN, CDR2 SYDVKM. DNA for the CDR3: TGTGCCAGCAGGGGGACAGGGTTGGGCCAAGAGACCCAGTACTTC. Residues: CASRGTGLGQETQYF.

The CDR3 coding sequence is TGTGCCAGCCGGCGGACTAGCGGATACGAGCAGTACTTC. This translates into CASRRTSGYEQYF. The V gene is TRBV2, the J gene TRBJ2-7; 10 nucleotides match TRBD2. The germline V gene encodes CDR1 SNHLY and CDR2 FYNNEI. This CDR3 is built from 13 residues. The ends lost 8 bases at V and 4 bases at J; junction bases unmatched: 5.

Details on this clonotype: Sequence at one end of the junction differs from germline and may be a read error. The chain's CDR3 is CSALGGGLTDTQYF. As DNA, the CDR3 is TGCAGTGCCCTCGGCGGGGGTCTCACAGATACGCAGTACTTT. The rearrangement uses TRBV20-1 and TRBJ2-3, with 7 positions matching TRBD2. The CDR3 consists of 14 residues. CDR1 and CDR2 (germline): DFQATT, SNEGSKA (reference sequence).

CDR3 loop: CSATRNPGTGYEQYF. Here the CDR3 DNA reads TGCAGTGCTACCCGAAATCCCGGGACAGGCTACGAGCAGTACTTC. This chain uses TRBV20-1 with TRBJ2-7; 8 nucleotides match TRBD1. V trimming: 4 bases; J trimming: 3 bases; junction bases outside the gene matches: 11. The CDR3 is made up of 15 amino acids. The germline V gene has CDR1 DFQATT and CDR2 SNEGSKA (reference sequence).

V gene TRBV2 combines with J gene TRBJ2-2, with D possibly matching TRBD1 (6 bases). The CDR3 totals 15 residues. V dropped 6 bases and J dropped 1 base, with 12 bases sitting between them. Germline CDR1 and CDR2: SNHLY and FYNNEI. The CDR3 DNA sequence: TGTGCCAGCAGCCTAGGGACACAGAACACCGGGGAGCTGTTTTTT. This gives the protein CASSLGTQNTGELFF.

This clonotype showed up just once. CDR3 region: CSAKPGTGEDTQYF. The CDR3 DNA reads TGCAGTGCCAAACCAGGGACAGGAGAAGATACGCAGTATTTT. The rearrangement joins TRBV20-1 to TRBJ2-3; 8 bases line up with TRBD1. The CDR3 has 14 amino acids. The germline V gene encodes CDR1 DFQATT and CDR2 SNEGSKA (reference sequence). J gave up 5 bases and V 6 bases, and 10 bases lay outside the gene matches.

CDR3 in DNA: TGCAGTGTGAGACGGCCCGCAGGGTACGAGCAGTACTTC. Translated, it gives CSVRRPAGYEQYF. V and J are TRBV20-1 and TRBJ2-7; perhaps TRBD1 as D (5 bases). This CDR3 is 13 amino acids long. Germline loops: CDR1 DFQATT, CDR2 SNEGSKA (reference sequence). Between the trimmed V and J ends, which lost 7 bases and 4 bases, there was a span of 17 bases.

CDR3 sequence: CASSDPALQQFF. CDR3 sequence (DNA): TGTGCCAGCAGCGATCCGGCCCTTCAGCAGTTCTTC. The J gene is TRBJ2-1, the V gene TRBV3-1; D gene uncertain. Germline V lookup: CDR1 LGHDT, CDR2 YNNKEL (reference sequence). This CDR3 is 12 amino acids long. Trimming cost V 5 bases and J 11 bases, with 13 bases left between them.

The V call is TRBV20-1, the J call TRBJ1-4; TRBD1 matches at 7 bases. Per the germline V gene, CDR1 is DFQATT and CDR2 is SNEGSKA (reference sequence). The length of the CDR3 is 14 residues. With V trimmed by 5 bases and J by 10 bases, 13 bases remained unmatched. The CDR3 DNA sequence: TGCAGTGCTCACCGACCGCAGGGGGATGGAAAACTGTTTTTT. Translated: CSAHRPQGDGKLFF.

This clonotype was detected once. The V call is TRBV4-1, the J call TRBJ2-2, with TRBD2 matching over 9 bases. The V gene end was trimmed by 4 bases and the J gene end by 3 bases; junction bases not matched to a gene: 3. Germline CDR1 and CDR2: MGHRA and YSYEKL. The CDR3 runs to 15 residues. CDR3 in DNA: TGCGCCAGCAGCCGAGCGGGAGGCGACACCGGGGAGCTGTTTTTT. This gives the protein CASSRAGGDTGELFF.

V usage is TRBV6-5 and J usage is TRBJ2-1; D is ambiguous. In germline, CDR1 is MNHEY, CDR2 SVGAGI. Trimming removed 6 bases from V and 0 bases from J, with 6 bases in between. There are 13 residues in the CDR3. The chain's CDR3 is CASRTVSYNEQFF. The CDR3 coding sequence is TGTGCCAGCAGAACCGTCTCCTACAATGAGCAGTTCTTC.